This TCR beta chain was observed in a study of neurological immune-mediated disorders (dated by TCRdb to the late 2010s). Broadly, across the study: Peripheral blood TCR-beta repertoires from patients with HTLV-I-associated myelopathy (HAM/TSP), patients with multiple sclerosis, and healthy controls were compared in the study using UMI-based sequencing. The 95 to 120 TCR-beta libraries covered PBMC samples along with longitudinal samples, technical triplicates, and paired sorted CD4+ and CD8+ T-cell subsets. The cohort included around 70 subjects: some 14 with HAM/TSP, some 34 with multiple sclerosis, and some 20 healthy controls.

On the study overall, not on this receptor specifically: No identical CDR3 amino acid sequences were shared among expanded clones across subjects, suggesting private TCR-beta repertoires in all groups. The highest TCR clonal expansion was observed in HAM/TSP patients, whereas the lowest was observed in MS patients, even when compared with healthy controls.

cDNA was synthesized by template-switch 5'RACE using a primer carrying a 10-nucleotide random unique molecular identifier by which each TCR transcript was tagged. Every sequencing run yielded over 160 million TCR-beta sequences covering 15-18 subjects. Total RNA was extracted with the RNeasy kit. The KAPA Real-time Library Amplification kit was used to amplify TCR-beta VDJ regions with primers for the TCR constant region and the 5'RACE anchor. Sample indexes and Illumina adaptors were added in a first PCR, after which library yield was increased in a second PCR. After Ampure bead purification, the TCR product of roughly 650 bp was size-selected on a 2% E-gel SizeSelection system. Before pooling, libraries had their quality checked on a Bioanalyzer, their concentration measured with Qubit, and their quantity determined with the Kapa Library Quantification kit. An Illumina HiSeq 2500 sequenced the libraries paired-end 2 x 150 bp. To increase sequence diversity, roughly 24-30% phiX was spiked into each library pool. From the authors' description of their analysis: The quality-filtered reads were processed with the UMI-based MiGEC pipeline, whose error correction step removed more than 80% of the raw TCR sequences. IMGT germline references were used for aligning VDJ genes, and each clonotype was defined as a unique CDR3 amino acid sequence together with its V-J genes. VDJtools evaluated clonal expansion, Shannon diversity and CDR3 relatedness (CalcPairwiseDistances, ClusterSamples); CLCbio workbench built phylogenetic trees. Clones with at least 8 unique UMIs were defined as expanded, with this threshold being based on coefficient-of-variation modelling across technical triplicates. TCRdb took the public reads, trimmed them with fastp at Q25, ran MiXCR for clone calling and kept in-frame beta chains. Merged by CDR3 protein, the rows form single entries marked with the most common genes and DNA. These V and J calls are TCRdb output, not the study's own analysis. For this sample the table gives 25,000 to 35,000 distinct CDR3 sequences, of which around 16% were detected only once. The ten largest clonotypes hold 25% to 35% of the sample.

The healthy controls were volunteers from a blood bank in Maryland, USA. Unsorted PBMC libraries were generated from 2 million PBMCs stored in RNAlater at -80 °C until RNA extraction. Peripheral blood was subjected to Ficoll-Hypaque density gradient centrifugation to isolate PBMCs, which were then cryopreserved in liquid nitrogen. On this clonotype itself: What antigen it recognizes has not been identified. No base quality information exists; no much larger clone differs at one position.

Sequenced: PBMCs. This clonotype was obtained from a man aged 65 to 85 in good health.

For the CDR3, the sequence is CASKPAGETGELFF. The DNA sequence reads TGTGCCTCAAAACCAGCGGGAGAAACCGGGGAGCTGTTTTTT. The V gene is TRBV3-1 and the J gene is TRBJ2-2; the central 8 bases match TRBD2. According to the germline V gene (reference sequence), CDR1 reads LGHDT and CDR2 reads YNNKEL. The CDR3 holds 14 amino acids from the cysteine to the phenylalanine. Here the CDR3 DNA is all that survives: 42 bases in frame from base 1. Trimming accounts for 11 bases at V and 5 bases at J, while the number of junction bases matched to no gene is 10.